Listed here are 16 T cell receptor beta chains from one sample, sequenced in a study of blood T cell repertoires in COVID-19. Only in-frame clones appear in the TCRdb table, and some are missing; sequencing was by immunoSEQ multiplex PCR. The sample lists a few hundred thousand clones; roughly 86% were seen once. The sample taken for sequencing was peripheral blood. Receptors originate from a human donor in a cohort sampled during active COVID-19.

CDR3 sequence reads: CASSARTSGRAEQFF. CDR3 nucleotides: TGTGCCAGCAGTGCACGGACTAGCGGGAGAGCTGAGCAGTTCTTC. The genes are TRBV6-2 or TRBV6-3 and TRBJ2-1; 13 bases are shared with TRBD2. CDR3 length equals 15 residues. J was trimmed by 9 bases and V by 5 bases; bases with no gene match: 7. The V gene's germline CDR1 is MNHEY and CDR2 SVGEGT.

The chain joins TRBV30 to TRBJ1-3; D ambiguous. CDR1 and CDR2 from the germline V gene are GTSNPN and SVGIG (reference sequence). This CDR3 is 15 amino acids long. Trimming took 2 bases from V and 7 from J, leaving 18 bases between them. CDR3 loop: CAWSSIPPSFNTIYF. In DNA, the CDR3 is TGTGCCTGGAGTTCTATCCCGCCATCCTTTAACACCATATATTTT. Looking up the rest from reference TRBV30 and TRBJ1-3 gives the full variable domain: SQTIHQWPATLVQPVGSPLSLECTVEGTSNPNLYWYRQAAGRGLQLLFYSVGIGQISSEVPQNLSASRPQDRQFILSSKKLLLSDSGFYLCAWSSIPPSFNTIYFGEGSWLTVV.

The chain employs TRBV5-6 and TRBJ1-2; 8 bases match TRBD1. Trimming cost V 4 bases and J 3 bases; bases outside gene matches: 8. The CDR3 covers 15 residues. Germline V gene sequence: CDR1 SGHDT, CDR2 YYEEEE. The CDR3 spells CASSARTGWDYGYTF. The CDR3 region has the DNA TGTGCCAGCAGCGCCCGGACAGGGTGGGACTATGGCTACACCTTC. Variable domain in full (rest from reference TRBV5-6 and TRBJ1-2): DAGVTQSPTHLIKTRGQQVTLRCSPKSGHDTVSWYQQALGQGPQFIFQYYEEEERQRGNFPDRFSGHQFPNYSSELNVNALLLGDSALYLCASSARTGWDYGYTFGSGTRLTVV.

The chain carries TRBV27 and TRBJ1-2, with 10 bases matching TRBD1. Losses at the gene ends were 6 bases for V and 6 bases for J; bases not matched to a gene: 4. CDR1 is MNHEY and CDR2 is SMNVEV in the germline V gene (reference sequence). This CDR3 spans 13 amino acids. The CDR3 nucleotides are TGTGCCAGCAGACGGGACAGGGGTGATGGCTACACCTTC. This encodes CASRRDRGDGYTF.

The chain recombines TRBV5-4 with TRBJ2-7, with unresolved D. Germline V gene data show CDR1 as SGHNT and CDR2 as YYREEE (reference sequence). The CDR3 length is 13 residues. Trimming stripped 2 bases from V and 5 bases from J, with 11 bases between. CDR3 coding DNA: TGTGCCAGCAGCTTTTTGGAAGACAACGAGCAGTACTTC. Encoded protein: CASSFLEDNEQYF.

The CDR3 DNA reads as TGTGCCAGCAGTTACCGTTTGCAATGGGAGGGGCCCGAAATGAACACTGAAGCTTTCTTT. Translated, it gives CASSYRLQWEGPEMNTEAFF. The J gene is TRBJ1-1, the V gene TRBV6-2 or TRBV6-3; TRBD1 might be the D (5 bases). Germline CDR1 reads MNHEY; CDR2 reads SVGEGT. Trimming removed 2 bases from V and 0 bases from J, with 25 bases in between. The CDR3 length is 20 residues.

The rearrangement uses TRBV12-3 or TRBV12-4 and TRBJ2-4; the match to TRBD2 covers 7 bases. This CDR3 region has 13 residues. With V trimmed by 4 bases and J by 9 bases, 6 bases remained unmatched. The CDR3 DNA reads TGTGCCAGCAGTTCCGGGGGGTTCGGCATTCAGTACTTC. Amino acids: CASSSGGFGIQYF.

This chain connects TRBV6-2 or TRBV6-3 to TRBJ1-5, with a tentative D call TRBD1 (5 bases). The germline V gene encodes CDR1 MNHEY and CDR2 SVGEGT. The V and J ends lost 4 bases and 6 bases respectively, with 13 bases between them. This CDR3 comprises 14 residues. CDR3 sequence: CASSLTVMGQPQHF. In DNA, the CDR3 is TGTGCCAGCAGTTTGACAGTTATGGGTCAGCCCCAGCATTTT.

This clone has a single count. V and J are TRBV27 and TRBJ2-7; 10 nucleotides agree with TRBD1. CDR3 length equals 16 residues. The germline gives CDR1 MNHEY, CDR2 SMNVEV (reference sequence). The ends lost 6 bases at V and 3 bases at J; junction bases unmatched: 11. The CDR3 nucleotides are TGTGCCAGCAGACCGGGACAGGGGAAGAGTAGCTACGAGCAGTACTTC. As protein: CASRPGQGKSSYEQYF.

The chain combines TRBV9 with TRBJ2-7; the match to TRBD1 covers 8 bases. There are 16 residues in the CDR3. V was pared by 0 bases and J by 1 base, with 6 bases of the junction left unmatched. Germline V CDR1 and CDR2: SGDLS, YYNGEE. The CDR3: CASSVGGTGPSYEQYF. CDR3 bases: TGTGCCAGCAGCGTAGGGGGGACAGGTCCTTCCTACGAGCAGTACTTC.

The chain recombines TRBV7-8 with TRBJ1-5; D not resolved. The V end was cut by 5 bases, the J end by 6 bases, with 11 bases between. Germline CDR1 and CDR2: SGHVS and FQNEAQ. This CDR3 spans 13 amino acids. CDR3 bases: TGTGCCAGCAGCGATTCAGCAGGTCAGCCCCAGCATTTT. Its translation: CASSDSAGQPQHF.

This clone was seen once. The gene calls are TRBV3-1 (or the pseudogene TRBV3-2) and TRBJ2-1, with D perhaps TRBD1 (5 bases). Trimming stripped 1 base from V and 2 bases from J, with 9 bases between. This CDR3 has 15 amino acids. Germline assignment: CDR1 LGHDT and CDR2 YNNKEL (reference sequence). The CDR3 coding sequence is TGTGCCAGCAGCCAAGGGCTAGGGGCCTACAATGAGCAGTTCTTC. Residues: CASSQGLGAYNEQFF.

This chain links TRBV25-1 with TRBJ2-7; D unclear. The germline V gene has CDR1 MGHDK and CDR2 SYGVNS. The CDR3 spans 14 residues. Trimming left V 3 bases short and J 3 bases short, with 12 bases between. CDR3 residues: CASSDEQAHYEQYF. The CDR3 nucleotides read TGTGCCAGCAGTGATGAGCAGGCGCACTACGAGCAGTACTTC.

This clone was observed a few times. The chain links TRBV11-3 to TRBJ2-6; no reliable D call. Germline loops: CDR1 SGHNT, CDR2 YENEEA. CDR3 length equals 14 residues. Trimming shortened V by 3 bases and J by 1 base, and 4 bases separated the two germline ends. As DNA, the CDR3 is TGTGCCAGCAGCTTTAATTCTGGGGCCAACGTCCTGACTTTC. Its translation: CASSFNSGANVLTF.

The chain recombines TRBV10-3 with TRBJ1-5; D is ambiguous. CDR1 is ENHRY, CDR2 SYGVKD, per germline. V was trimmed by 3 bases and J by 3 bases, leaving 6 bases between them. There are 13 residues in the CDR3. The CDR3 sequence is CAISDQVNQPQHF. DNA of the CDR3: TGTGCCATCAGTGATCAGGTCAATCAGCCCCAGCATTTT.

This chain joins TRBV3-1 (or the pseudogene TRBV3-2) and TRBJ2-7; TRBD2 aligns across 8 bases. V lost 3 bases to trimming and J lost 2 bases; unmatched junction nucleotides: 3. CDR1 and CDR2 (germline): LGHDT, YNNKEL (reference sequence). CDR3 size: 14 residues. The CDR3 DNA is TGTGCCAGCAGCCATCCCGGGGGGGCCTACGAGCAGTACTTC. Its protein is CASSHPGGAYEQYF.